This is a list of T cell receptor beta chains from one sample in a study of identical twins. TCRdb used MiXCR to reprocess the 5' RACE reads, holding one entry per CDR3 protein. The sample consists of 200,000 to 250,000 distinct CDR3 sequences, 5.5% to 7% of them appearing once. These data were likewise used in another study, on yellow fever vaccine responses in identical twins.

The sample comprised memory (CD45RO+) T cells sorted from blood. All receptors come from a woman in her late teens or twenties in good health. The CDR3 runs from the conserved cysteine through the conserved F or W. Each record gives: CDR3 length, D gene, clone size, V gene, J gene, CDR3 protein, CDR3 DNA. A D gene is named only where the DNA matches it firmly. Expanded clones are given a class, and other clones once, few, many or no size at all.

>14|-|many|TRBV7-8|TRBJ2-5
CASSDNSFGQTQYF
TGTGCCAGCAGCGACAACAGCTTTGGTCAGACCCAGTACTTC
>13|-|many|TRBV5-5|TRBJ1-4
CASSLGALEKLFF
TGTGCCAGCAGCTTGGGGGCCTTAGAAAAACTGTTTTTT
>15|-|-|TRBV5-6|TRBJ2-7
CASSLGPLCSYEQYF
TGTGCCAGCAGCCTGGGGCCTCTCTGCTCCTACGAGCAGTACTTC
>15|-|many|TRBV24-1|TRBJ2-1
CATSDLEGSLNEQFF
TGTGCCACCAGTGATTTGGAGGGATCCCTTAATGAGCAGTTCTTC
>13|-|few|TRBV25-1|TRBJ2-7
CASSVGGRGEQYF
TGTGCCAGCAGTGTTGGGGGCCGTGGAGAGCAGTACTTC
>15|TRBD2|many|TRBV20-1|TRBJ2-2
CSARPAGVGTGELFF
TGCAGTGCTAGGCCCGCGGGAGTGGGCACCGGGGAGCTGTTTTTT
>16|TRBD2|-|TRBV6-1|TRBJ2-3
CASRDLAGGGTDTQYF
TGTGCCAGCAGGGACCTAGCGGGGGGGGGGACAGATACGCAGTATTTT
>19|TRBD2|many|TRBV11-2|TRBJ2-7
CASSLAPLTSGSGLYEQYF
TGTGCCAGCAGCCTCGCCCCACTTACTAGCGGTTCTGGCCTCTACGAGCAGTACTTC
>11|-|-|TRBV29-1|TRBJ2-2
CSVIGTGELFF
TGCAGCGTTATAGGAACCGGGGAGCTGTTTTTT
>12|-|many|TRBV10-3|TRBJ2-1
CAIRGGYNEQFF
TGTGCCATCAGGGGAGGCTACAATGAGCAGTTCTTC
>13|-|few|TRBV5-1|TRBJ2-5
CASSLGGIETQYF
TGCGCCAGCAGCTTGGGAGGGATAGAGACCCAGTACTTC
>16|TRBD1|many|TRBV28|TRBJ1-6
CASRPIGDRSNSPLHF
TGTGCCAGCAGACCAATAGGGGACAGAAGCAATTCACCCCTCCACTTT
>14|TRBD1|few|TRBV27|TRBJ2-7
CASSIRDRGYEQYF
TGTGCCAGCAGTATCCGGGACAGGGGCTACGAGCAGTACTTC
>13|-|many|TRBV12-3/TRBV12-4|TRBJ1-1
CASRGDRNTEAFF
TGTGCCAGCAGGGGCGACAGAAACACTGAAGCTTTCTTT
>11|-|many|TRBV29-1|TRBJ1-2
CSVLLGDGYTF
TGCAGCGTCCTTTTGGGGGATGGCTACACCTTC
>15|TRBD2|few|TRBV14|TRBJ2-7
CASRSAGGVSYEQYF
TGTGCCAGCAGAAGCGCGGGAGGGGTTTCCTACGAGCAGTACTTC
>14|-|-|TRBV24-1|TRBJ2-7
CATSLSGRNYEQYF
TGTGCCACCAGTTTGTCAGGACGTAACTACGAGCAGTACTTC
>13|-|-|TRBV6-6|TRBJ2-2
CAISLGVAGELFF
TGTGCCATCAGTTTGGGTGTGGCCGGGGAGCTGTTTTTT
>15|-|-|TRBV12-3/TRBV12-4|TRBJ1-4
CASSLSGVTNEKLFF
TGTGCCAGCAGTTTATCCGGGGTAACTAATGAAAAACTGTTTTTT
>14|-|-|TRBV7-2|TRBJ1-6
CASRFDRNNSPLHF
TGTGCCAGCAGGTTTGACAGAAATAATTCACCCCTCCACTTT
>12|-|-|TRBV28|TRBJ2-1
CASSPPTRKQFF
TGTGCCAGCAGTCCCCCTACCCGGAAGCAGTTCTTC
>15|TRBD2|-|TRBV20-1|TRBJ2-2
CSASVPAGRTGELFF
TGCAGTGCTAGCGTGCCAGCGGGAAGAACCGGGGAGCTGTTTTTT
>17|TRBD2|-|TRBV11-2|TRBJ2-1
CASSPRSGLAGAAEQFF
TGTGCCAGCAGCCCCCGGTCAGGACTAGCGGGAGCCGCTGAGCAGTTCTTC
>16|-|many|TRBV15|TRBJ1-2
CATSRPGGGGSYGYTF
TGTGCCACCAGCCGCCCGGGGGGGGGCGGGAGCTATGGCTACACCTTC
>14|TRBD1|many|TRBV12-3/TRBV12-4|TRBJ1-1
CASTRQGRDTEAFF
TGTGCCAGCACTAGACAGGGGCGGGACACTGAAGCTTTCTTT
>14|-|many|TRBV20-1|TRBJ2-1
CSAPPGRAYNEQFF
TGCAGTGCGCCCCCAGGACGGGCATACAATGAGCAGTTCTTC
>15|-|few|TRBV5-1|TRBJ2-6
CASSWGSSGANVLTF
TGCGCCAGCAGCTGGGGAAGCTCTGGGGCCAACGTCCTGACTTTC
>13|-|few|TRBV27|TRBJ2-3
CASSLIGEDTQYF
TGTGCCAGCAGTTTGATAGGGGAAGATACGCAGTATTTT
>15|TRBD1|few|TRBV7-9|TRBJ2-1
CASSLPPQGDNEQFF
TGTGCCAGCAGCTTGCCCCCACAGGGGGACAATGAGCAGTTCTTC
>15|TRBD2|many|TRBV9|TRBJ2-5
CASSATGTKQETQYF
TGTGCCAGCAGCGCGACCGGGACTAAACAAGAGACCCAGTACTTC
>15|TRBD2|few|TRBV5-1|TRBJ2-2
CASRPGGGETGELFF
TGCGCCAGCAGGCCGGGAGGAGGCGAAACCGGGGAGCTGTTTTTT
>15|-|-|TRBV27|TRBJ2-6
CASRDPASGANVLTF
TGTGCCAGCAGGGACCCTGCGTCTGGGGCCAACGTCCTGACTTTC
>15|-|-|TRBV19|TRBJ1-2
CASSGGPQGWSGYTF
TGTGCCAGTAGTGGGGGGCCTCAGGGGTGGAGTGGCTACACCTTC
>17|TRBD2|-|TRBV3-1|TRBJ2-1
CASSQVLTSGSYNEQFF
TGTGCCAGCAGCCAAGTCCTGACTAGCGGGAGCTACAATGAGCAGTTCTTC
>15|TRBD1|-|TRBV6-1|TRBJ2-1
CATEPGTGGYNEQFF
TGTGCCACCGAGCCCGGGACAGGGGGCTACAATGAGCAGTTCTTC
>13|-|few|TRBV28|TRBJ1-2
CASAVEGPYGYTF
TGTGCCAGCGCCGTGGAGGGACCCTATGGCTACACCTTC
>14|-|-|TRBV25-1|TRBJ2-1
CASSEPPGRNEQFF
TGTGCCAGCAGTGAACCCCCCGGGAGAAATGAGCAGTTCTTC
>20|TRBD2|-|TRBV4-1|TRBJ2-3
CASSQKRGLAGEASTDTQYF
TGCGCCAGCAGTCAAAAGAGGGGACTAGCGGGAGAAGCTAGCACAGATACGCAGTATTTT
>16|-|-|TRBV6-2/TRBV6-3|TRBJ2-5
CASSYTESGSLGTQYF
TGTGCCAGCAGTTACACCGAGAGCGGGTCCCTGGGGACCCAGTACTTC
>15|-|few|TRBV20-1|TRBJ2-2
CSARFDSLRTGELFF
TGCAGTGCTAGATTTGACAGCTTGCGCACCGGGGAGCTGTTTTTT
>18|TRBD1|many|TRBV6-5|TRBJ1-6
CASSFDRGLKSYNSPLHF
TGTGCCAGCAGTTTTGACAGGGGATTAAAGTCCTATAATTCACCCCTCCACTTT
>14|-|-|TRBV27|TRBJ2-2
CASSGFRNTGELFF
TGTGCCAGCAGTGGTTTTCGAAACACCGGGGAGCTGTTTTTT
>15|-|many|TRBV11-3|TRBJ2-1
CASSLGRGSYNEQFF
TGTGCCAGCAGCTTAGGGAGGGGCTCCTACAATGAGCAGTTCTTC
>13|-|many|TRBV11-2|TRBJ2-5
CASSYWGGETQYF
TGTGCCAGCAGCTATTGGGGGGGCGAGACCCAGTACTTC
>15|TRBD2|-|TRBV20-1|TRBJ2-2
CSARRLAANTGELFF
TGCAGTGCTAGAAGACTAGCGGCGAACACCGGGGAGCTGTTTTTT
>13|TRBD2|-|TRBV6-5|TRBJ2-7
CASSYSRGYEQYF
TGTGCCAGCAGTTACTCGCGGGGGTACGAGCAGTACTTC
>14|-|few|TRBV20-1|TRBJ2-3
CSANPPRTVDTQYF
TGCAGTGCTAACCCCCCCAGGACCGTTGATACGCAGTATTTT
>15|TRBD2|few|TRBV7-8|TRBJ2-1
CASSFGTSDGNEQFF
TGTGCCAGCAGCTTCGGGACTAGCGACGGAAATGAGCAGTTCTTC